The entry below gives a single TCR beta chain sequence along with its context. Its antigen is unknown. The data belong to a study of cytomegalovirus exposure and HLA in healthy donors. Study results and limitations: The study designated 150 or so TCR beta chains cytomegalovirus-associated. Diagnosis of cytomegalovirus status made by the classifier reportedly showed high specificity and sensitivity. According to a subsequent analysis, TCR clusters from the first cohort were inclined to appear together in the 120 or so validation repertoires. Usually a TCR sequence was rare, but some public TCRs were found in many donors.

Germline-derived CDR1 and CDR2 are MNHEY and SMNVEV (reference sequence). This CDR3 has 13 amino acids. V was clipped by 5 bases and J by 1 base, with 5 bases between them. Sequenced by immunoSEQ multiplex PCR; TCRdb stores in-frame clones only, minus some. The sample carries hundreds of thousands of clones, approximately 87% recorded once. The chain carries TRBV27 and TRBJ2-2, with D unclear. The sequencing sample was made of PBMCs. The source of this sequence is a woman in her late teens or twenties in good health and CMV-seronegative. This CDR3 is CASSLMNTGELFF. The CDR3 region has the DNA TGTGCCAGCAGTCTTATGAACACCGGGGAGCTGTTTTTT.